This TCR beta chain stems from a study of cytomegalovirus exposure and HLA in healthy donors. Study-level findings and limits: It was confirmed in vitro that three of the CMV-associated chains were specific for CMV antigens.

Regarding this clone: No antigen is known for it.

TCRdb's table, derived via immunoSEQ multiplex PCR, lists solely in-frame clones and lacks some. Of 150,000 to 160,000 clones in the sample, roughly 90% were seen once. With V trimmed by 2 bases and J by 6 bases, 4 bases remained unmatched. Germline V CDR1 and CDR2: SGHRS, YFSETQ. This CDR3 is 14 amino acids long. V gene TRBV5-1 combines with J gene TRBJ2-1; 8 bases match TRBD1. The origin of this receptor is a man younger than 30 in good health and CMV-seropositive. The sequencing input was PBMCs. In DNA form, the CDR3 reads TGCGCCAGCAGCTTAGGACAGGGTATCAATGAGCAGTTCTTC. This codes for CASSLGQGINEQFF.